The sequence of this TCR beta chain was determined in a study of T cell responses to AZD1222 COVID-19 vaccine. Study-level points and caveats: In a largely white British group with more females than males, clonal diversity was possibly underestimated.

Assay: immunoSEQ multiplex PCR; the TCRdb copy retains only in-frame clones and omits some. Of tens of thousands of clones in the sample, 80% to 90% were seen once. The V gene lost 0 bases and the J gene lost 7 bases, with 8 bases spanning the gap. The CDR3 runs to 14 residues. CDR1 SGDLS and CDR2 YYNGEE come from the germline V gene. To note about this clone: Its antigen is currently unknown.

This material consisted of peripheral blood, taken on day 0 of AZD1222 vaccination. This TCR was sampled from an adult in good health. The V gene is TRBV9, the J gene TRBJ1-6, with D uncertain. The CDR3 nucleotides read TGTGCCAGCAGCGTAGGGCGAGCCAATTCACCCCTCCACTTT. Amino acid sequence: CASSVGRANSPLHF.